This paragraph reports one T cell receptor beta chain. Its antigen remains unidentified. This sample was taken from a study of T cell repertoires in cytomegalovirus infection. On the study more broadly: The public TCR beta signatures pointed to both CMV infection and matching HLA type.

Via MiXCR, TCRdb re-called the reads, giving one row per CDR3 protein. The data contain some 940,000 distinct CDR3 sequences, around 29% of them singletons. Overall study results and limits: Cumulative frequency of public TCR beta families picked out carriers of CMV plus the relevant HLA. Dominating the ex vivo response were HLA-C-restricted CMV-specific TCR beta clonotypes.

Sequencing used cultured CD8+ T cells from PBMCs, obtained from culture after CMV antigen stimulation. The clonotype was recovered from a human donor in good health (CMV status not recorded). Some clones in this sample may be carry-over from other donors' samples.

The CDR3 DNA reads as TGTGCCAGCAGCCAAGAAAACCGGCTTCGAGATGGCTACACCTTC. This translates into CASSQENRLRDGYTF. This rearrangement joins TRBV14 to TRBJ1-2; D call uncertain. V lost 0 bases, J lost 6 bases, and 14 bases lay in between. CDR3 length: 15 residues. Germline-derived CDR1 and CDR2 are SGHDN and FVKESK.